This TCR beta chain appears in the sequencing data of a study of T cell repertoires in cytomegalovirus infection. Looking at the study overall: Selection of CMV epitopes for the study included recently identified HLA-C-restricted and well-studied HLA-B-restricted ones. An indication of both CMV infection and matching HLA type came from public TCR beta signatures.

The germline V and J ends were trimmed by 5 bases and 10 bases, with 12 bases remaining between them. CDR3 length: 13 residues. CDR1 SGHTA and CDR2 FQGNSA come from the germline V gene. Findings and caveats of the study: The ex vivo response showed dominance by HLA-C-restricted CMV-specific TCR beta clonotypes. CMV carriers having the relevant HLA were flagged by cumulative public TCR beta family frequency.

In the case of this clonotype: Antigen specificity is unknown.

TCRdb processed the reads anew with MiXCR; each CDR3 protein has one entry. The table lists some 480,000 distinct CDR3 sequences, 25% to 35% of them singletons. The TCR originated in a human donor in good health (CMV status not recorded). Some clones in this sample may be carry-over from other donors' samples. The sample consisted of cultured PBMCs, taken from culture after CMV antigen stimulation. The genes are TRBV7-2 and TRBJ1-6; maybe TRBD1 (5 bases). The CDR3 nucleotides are TGTGCCAGCAGCCCGGAGGGGCGATCACCCCTCCACTTT. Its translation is CASSPEGRSPLHF.